This is a list of T cell receptor beta chains from one sample in a study of technical replicates of blood from several donors. Data came from immunoSEQ multiplex PCR; TCRdb stores just in-frame clones and leaves some out. The profile shows 9,500 to 15,000 clones, about 90% of them singletons. The sample taken for sequencing was PBMCs. These receptors all come from a human donor in good health. Each CDR3 is given with its conserved first and last residue. The D gene is left open where the match is weak. Some rows mark clone size as missing; the rest say once, few, many or name a class of expanded clone.

>TRBJ2-3|.|.|TRBV5-1
CASSLGRGSTDTQYF
TGCGCCAGCAGCTTGGGACGGGGTAGCACAGATACGCAGTATTTT
>TRBJ1-1|.|.|TRBV10-3
CATQLGQGGTEAFF
TGTGCCACCCAACTCGGGCAGGGAGGGACTGAAGCTTTCTTT
>TRBJ2-7|TRBD1|.|TRBV6-6
CASSYRKDRGYEQYF
TGTGCCAGCAGTTACCGTAAGGACAGGGGGTACGAGCAGTACTTC
>TRBJ2-5|.|.|TRBV19
CASSMRETQYF
TGTGCCAGTAGTATGCGGGAGACCCAGTACTTC
>TRBJ1-1|.|.|TRBV6-5
CASSRTDMNTEAFF
TGTGCCAGCAGCCGGACAGACATGAACACTGAAGCTTTCTTT
>TRBJ2-1|TRBD2|.|TRBV6-5
CASSSTSGSFNEQFF
TGTGCCAGCAGTTCAACTAGCGGGAGTTTCAATGAGCAGTTCTTC
>TRBJ2-2|TRBD2|.|TRBV5-1
CASSPVAGGHTGELFF
TGCGCCAGCAGCCCGGTAGCGGGAGGGCACACCGGGGAGCTGTTTTTT
>TRBJ1-1|.|.|TRBV11-3
CASSLAGRNTEAFF
TGTGCCAGCAGCTTAGCAGGCAGGAACACTGAAGCTTTCTTT
>TRBJ2-1|TRBD2|once|TRBV28
CASRVWTSGESSYNEQFF
TGTGCCAGCAGGGTCTGGACTAGCGGGGAGAGCTCCTACAATGAGCAGTTCTTC
>TRBJ2-7|TRBD2|.|TRBV7-9
CASSFAQREVAYEQYF
TGTGCCAGCAGCTTTGCTCAGCGGGAGGTGGCCTACGAGCAGTACTTC
>TRBJ1-5|.|.|TRBV5-6
CASSRMGGGNQPQHF
TGTGCCAGCAGCCGAATGGGGGGGGGCAATCAGCCCCAGCATTTT
>TRBJ2-5|TRBD2|.|TRBV5-1
CASSIGSLAGGPGETQYF
TGCGCCAGCTCGATTGGGTCCTTAGCGGGAGGGCCTGGAGAGACCCAGTACTTC
>TRBJ2-1|TRBD1|.|TRBV10-3
CAISGTGYNEQFF
TGTGCCATCAGTGGGACAGGGTACAATGAGCAGTTCTTC
>TRBJ2-5|.|.|TRBV11-3
CASSPGGLNQETQYF
TGTGCCAGCAGCCCAGGGGGGCTGAACCAAGAGACCCAGTACTTC
>TRBJ2-1|TRBD2|.|TRBV27
CASSSIAGRFDNEQFF
TGTGCCAGCAGTTCGATAGCGGGAAGGTTCGACAATGAGCAGTTCTTC
>TRBJ2-7|.|.|TRBV18
CASSPLVLTVGSYEQYF
TGTGCCAGCTCACCACTGGTGCTCACGGTCGGCTCCTACGAGCAGTACTTC
>TRBJ1-2|TRBD1|.|TRBV7-6
CASSLGTGPSNYGYTF
TGTGCCAGCAGCTTAGGGACAGGGCCCTCCAACTATGGCTACACCTTC
>TRBJ2-3|TRBD2|.|TRBV5-1
CASSSIPLGEGTDTQYF
TGCGCCAGCAGCTCCATACCCTTGGGGGAGGGTACAGATACGCAGTATTTT
>TRBJ2-7|TRBD2|.|TRBV18
CASSAPGLATTYEQYF
TGTGCCAGCTCAGCCCCGGGACTAGCGACGACCTACGAGCAGTACTTC
>TRBJ2-3|TRBD2|.|TRBV2
CASRADTGTSVTDTQYF
TGTGCCAGCAGAGCGGATACCGGGACTAGCGTCACAGATACGCAGTATTTT
>TRBJ2-2|.|.|TRBV19
CASTEQGGGTGELFF
TGTGCCAGTACCGAGCAGGGGGGAGGCACCGGGGAGCTGTTTTTT
>TRBJ2-7|.|.|TRBV18
CASSPLGGSVQTSYEQYF
TGTGCCAGCTCACCATTAGGCGGGTCAGTACAAACCTCCTACGAGCAGTACTTC
>TRBJ1-2|.|.|TRBV6-6
CASSQTGFFGGYTF
TGTGCCAGCAGCCAAACGGGGTTTTTTGGAGGCTACACCTTC
>TRBJ1-4|.|few|TRBV25-1
CASSSGTTNEKLFF
TGTGCCAGCAGTTCGGGGACAACTAATGAAAAACTGTTTTTT
>TRBJ2-7|TRBD2|.|TRBV11-1
CASSLNSGNYEQYF
TGTGCCAGCAGCTTAAATAGCGGGAACTACGAGCAGTACTTC
>TRBJ2-5|TRBD1|.|TRBV6-5
CASSYEYGQGRETQYF
TGTGCCAGCAGTTACGAGTACGGACAGGGGAGAGAGACCCAGTACTTC
>TRBJ1-2|.|.|TRBV19
CASSMGQVGYTF
TGTGCCAGTAGTATGGGGCAGGTTGGCTACACCTTC
>TRBJ2-7|.|.|TRBV10-1
CARLQGEQYF
TGCGCCAGGCTCCAGGGCGAGCAGTACTTC
>TRBJ2-7|.|few|TRBV7-2
CASTPLWGREQYF
TGTGCCAGCACCCCTCTGTGGGGGCGCGAGCAGTACTTC
>TRBJ1-4|.|.|TRBV27
CASSLRTQNEKLFF
TGTGCCAGCAGTCTTAGGACACAGAATGAAAAACTGTTTTTT
>TRBJ2-1|TRBD2|.|TRBV5-8
CASSRGTSGNDEQFF
TGTGCCAGCAGCCGGGGGACTAGCGGGAATGATGAGCAGTTCTTC
>TRBJ1-2|.|.|TRBV10-3
CAISEYGDRYYGYTF
TGTGCCATCAGCGAATACGGGGATCGGTACTATGGCTACACCTTC
>TRBJ2-7|TRBD1|.|TRBV30
CAWSGQGTSSYEQYF
TGTGCCTGGAGTGGACAGGGGACATCCTCCTACGAGCAGTACTTC
>TRBJ2-5|.|.|TRBV29-1
CSVEDGALGETQYF
TGCAGCGTTGAAGATGGGGCGTTGGGGGAGACCCAGTACTTC
>TRBJ2-4|.|.|TRBV27
CASSILSGSDIQYF
TGTGCCAGCAGTATCCTCTCCGGGAGTGACATTCAGTACTTC
>TRBJ2-1|TRBD2|.|TRBV10-3
CASGLAGGVEQFF
TGTGCCTCCGGACTAGCGGGAGGGGTTGAGCAGTTCTTC
>TRBJ1-1|.|.|TRBV19
CASSIGTGNTEAFF
TGTGCCAGTAGTATAGGTACCGGGAACACTGAAGCTTTCTTT
>TRBJ2-1|.|.|TRBV25-1
CASSEPGVSNEQFF
TGTGCCAGCAGTGAGCCCGGGGTAAGCAATGAGCAGTTCTTC
>TRBJ1-1|.|.|TRBV13
CASSLVPDLPGGTEAFF
TGTGCCAGCAGCTTAGTTCCGGACCTCCCCGGGGGGACTGAAGCTTTCTTT
>TRBJ2-7|TRBD2|.|TRBV11-2
CASSSLSSGSSYEQYF
TGTGCCAGCAGCTCACTATCTAGCGGGAGCTCCTACGAGCAGTACTTC
>TRBJ2-7|TRBD1|once|TRBV28
CASTGQTNYEQYF
TGTGCCAGCACGGGACAGACGAACTACGAGCAGTACTTC
>TRBJ2-7|TRBD2|.|TRBV28
CASSSGGHEQYF
TGTGCCAGCAGTTCGGGGGGTCACGAGCAGTACTTC
>TRBJ1-2|.|.|TRBV29-1
CSVWTENYGYTF
TGCAGCGTCTGGACTGAAAACTATGGCTACACCTTC
>TRBJ2-2|TRBD1|.|TRBV30
CAWKNRGDGELFF
TGTGCCTGGAAGAACAGGGGGGACGGGGAGCTGTTTTTT
>TRBJ1-1|TRBD1|once|TRBV27
CASNRNRGAEAFF
TGTGCCAGCAACCGCAACAGGGGCGCTGAAGCTTTCTTT
>TRBJ2-1|TRBD2|.|TRBV9
CASSHVLAGLFNEQFF
TGTGCCAGCAGCCACGTACTAGCGGGACTATTCAATGAGCAGTTCTTC
>TRBJ2-7|.|.|TRBV13
CASSLGLTYEQYF
TGTGCCAGCAGCTTAGGATTAACCTACGAGCAGTACTTC
>TRBJ2-3|.|.|TRBV7-8
CASSLVGGSTDTQYF
TGTGCCAGCAGCTTAGTTGGCGGGAGCACAGATACGCAGTATTTT
>TRBJ2-3|.|.|TRBV2
CASSLMDFTDTQYF
TGTGCCAGCAGCTTGATGGACTTCACAGATACGCAGTATTTT
>TRBJ2-1|TRBD1|.|TRBV5-6
CASSPGTGEFKFF
TGTGCCAGCAGCCCCGGGACAGGGGAGTTTAAGTTCTTC
>TRBJ2-1|TRBD1|.|TRBV11-1
CASSNPGQGVNEQFF
TGTGCCAGCAGCAATCCGGGACAGGGGGTGAATGAGCAGTTCTTC
>TRBJ1-3|.|.|TRBV7-9
CASSLEGPGLSGNTIYF
TGTGCCAGCAGCCTAGAGGGGCCAGGCCTCTCTGGAAACACCATATATTTT
>TRBJ2-1|.|.|TRBV5-6
CASSFLGAGGLEQFF
TGTGCCAGCAGCTTCCTGGGCGCAGGGGGGCTTGAGCAGTTCTTC
>TRBJ2-7|.|.|TRBV18
CASSPPKLATTYEQYF
TGTGCCAGCTCACCACCTAAACTTGCGACTACGTACGAGCAGTACTTC
>TRBJ2-7|.|.|TRBV28
CASTLRGGSLYEQYF
TGTGCCAGCACCCTAAGGGGGGGCAGTCTGTACGAGCAGTACTTC
>TRBJ2-3|.|.|TRBV28
CASGNGRVLPDTDTQYF
TGTGCCAGCGGGAATGGCAGGGTTCTCCCCGACACAGATACGCAGTATTTT
>TRBJ2-5|.|.|TRBV29-1
CSGEFSETQYF
TGCAGCGGAGAATTTTCGGAGACCCAGTACTTC